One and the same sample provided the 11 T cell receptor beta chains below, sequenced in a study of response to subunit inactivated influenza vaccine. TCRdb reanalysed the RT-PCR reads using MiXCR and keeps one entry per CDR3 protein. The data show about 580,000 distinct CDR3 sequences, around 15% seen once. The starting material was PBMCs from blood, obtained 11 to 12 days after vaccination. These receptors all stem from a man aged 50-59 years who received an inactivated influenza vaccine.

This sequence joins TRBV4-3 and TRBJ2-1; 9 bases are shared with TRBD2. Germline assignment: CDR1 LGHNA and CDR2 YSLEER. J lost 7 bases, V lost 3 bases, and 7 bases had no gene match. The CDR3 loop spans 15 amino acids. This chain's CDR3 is CASSQVTSGWNEQFF. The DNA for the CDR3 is TGCGCCAGCAGCCAGGTGACTAGCGGTTGGAATGAGCAGTTCTTC.

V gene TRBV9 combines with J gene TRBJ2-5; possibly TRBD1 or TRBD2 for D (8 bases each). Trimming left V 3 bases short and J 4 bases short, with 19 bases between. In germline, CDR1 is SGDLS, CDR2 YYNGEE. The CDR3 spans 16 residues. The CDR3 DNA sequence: TGTGCCAGCAGCGCAGGGGGCGCGGGAGGACTAGAGACCCAGTACTTC. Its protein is CASSAGGAGGLETQYF.

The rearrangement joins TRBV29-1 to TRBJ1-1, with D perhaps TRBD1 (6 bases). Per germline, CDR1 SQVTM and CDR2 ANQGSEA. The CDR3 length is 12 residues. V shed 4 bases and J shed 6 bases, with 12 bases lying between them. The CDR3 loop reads CSVGFTGSEAFF. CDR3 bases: TGCAGCGTTGGGTTCACAGGGTCTGAAGCTTTCTTT.

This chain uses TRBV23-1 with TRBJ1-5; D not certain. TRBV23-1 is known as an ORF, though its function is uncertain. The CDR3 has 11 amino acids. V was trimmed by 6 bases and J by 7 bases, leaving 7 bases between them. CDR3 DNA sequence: TGCGCCAGCAGAAGTCGGCAGCCCCAGCATTTT. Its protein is CASRSRQPQHF.

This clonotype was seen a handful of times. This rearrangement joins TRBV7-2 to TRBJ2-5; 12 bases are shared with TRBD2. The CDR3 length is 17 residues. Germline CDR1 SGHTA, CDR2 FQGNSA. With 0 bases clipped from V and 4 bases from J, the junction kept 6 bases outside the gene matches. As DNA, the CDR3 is TGTGCCAGCAGCTTAGCGGAGACTAGCGGGGGTGCAGAGACCCAGTACTTC. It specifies CASSLAETSGGAETQYF. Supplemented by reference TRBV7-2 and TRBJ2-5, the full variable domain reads GAGVSQSPSNKVTEKGKDVELRCDPISGHTALYWYRQSLGQGLEFLIYFQGNSAPDKSGLPSDRFSAERTGGSVSTLTIQRTQQEDSAVYLCASSLAETSGGAETQYFGPGTRLLVL.

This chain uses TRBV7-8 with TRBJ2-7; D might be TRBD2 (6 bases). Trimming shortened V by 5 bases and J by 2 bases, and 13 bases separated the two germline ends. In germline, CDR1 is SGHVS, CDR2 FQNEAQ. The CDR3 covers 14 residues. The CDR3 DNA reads TGTGCCAGCAGCCGGGGGACCGTTACCTACGAGCAGTACTTC. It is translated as CASSRGTVTYEQYF. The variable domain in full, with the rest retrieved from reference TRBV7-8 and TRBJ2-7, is GAGVSQSPRYKVAKRGQDVALRCDPISGHVSLFWYQQALGQGPEFLTYFQNEAQLDKSGLPSDRFFAERPEGSVSTLKIQRTQQEDSAVYLCASSRGTVTYEQYFGPGTRLTVT.

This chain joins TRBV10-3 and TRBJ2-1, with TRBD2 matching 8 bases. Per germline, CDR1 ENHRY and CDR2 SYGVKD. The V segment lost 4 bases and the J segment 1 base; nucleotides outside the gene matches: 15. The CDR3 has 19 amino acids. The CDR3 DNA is TGTGCCATCAGTGTAACGGCTAGCGGGTGGGGGGGATCCTACAATGAGCAGTTCTTC. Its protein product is CAISVTASGWGGSYNEQFF.

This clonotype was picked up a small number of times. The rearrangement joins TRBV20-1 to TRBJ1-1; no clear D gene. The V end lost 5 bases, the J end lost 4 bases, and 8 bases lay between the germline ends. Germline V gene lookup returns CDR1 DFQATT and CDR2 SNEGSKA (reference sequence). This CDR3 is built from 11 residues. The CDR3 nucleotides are TGCAGTGCTTTAAAGGCCACTGAAGCTTTCTTT. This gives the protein CSALKATEAFF.

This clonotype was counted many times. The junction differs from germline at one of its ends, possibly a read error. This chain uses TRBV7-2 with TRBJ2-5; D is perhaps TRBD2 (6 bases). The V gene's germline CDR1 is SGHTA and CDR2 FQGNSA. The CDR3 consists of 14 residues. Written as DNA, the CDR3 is TGTGCCAGCAGTTTAGCGCGGGGTGGAGAGACCCAGTACTTC. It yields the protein CASSLARGGETQYF.

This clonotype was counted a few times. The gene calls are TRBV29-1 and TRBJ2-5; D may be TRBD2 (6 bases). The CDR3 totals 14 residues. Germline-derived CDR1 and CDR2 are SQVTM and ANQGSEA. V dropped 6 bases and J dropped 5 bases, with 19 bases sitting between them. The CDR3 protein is CSVRTPSGGETQYF. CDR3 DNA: TGCAGCGTCCGGACCCCCTCAGGAGGGGAGACCCAGTACTTC.

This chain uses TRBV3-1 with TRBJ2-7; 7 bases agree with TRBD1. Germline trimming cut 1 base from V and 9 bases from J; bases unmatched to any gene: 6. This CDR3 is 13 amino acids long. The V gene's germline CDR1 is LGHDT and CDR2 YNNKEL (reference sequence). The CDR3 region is CASSQGGTGAQYF. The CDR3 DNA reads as TGTGCCAGCAGCCAAGGAGGAACAGGGGCGCAGTACTTC.